This T cell receptor beta chain emerged from a study of shared clonotypes between healthy human individuals. The V gene's germline CDR1 is SGDLS and CDR2 YYNGEE. The V and J ends lost 2 bases and 6 bases respectively, with 16 bases between them. The CDR3 extends over 15 amino acids. Sequenced by immunoSEQ multiplex PCR; TCRdb stores in-frame clones only, minus some. The sample consists of 1.4 million to 1.5 million clones, 95% to 97% of them appearing once. This chain links TRBV9 with TRBJ2-3, with D maybe TRBD2 (5 bases). The sample comprised naive CD4+ T cells sorted from blood. Subset here: CD45RA+ positively selected. The TCR sequence derives from a man between 25 and 39 years old in good health. The CDR3 region has the DNA TGTGCCAGCAGCGTTAGTGCCGGGAACGTCGATACGCAGTATTTT. This translates into CASSVSAGNVDTQYF.